Listed here is a single TCR beta chain. Its antigen is unidentified. This sample is part of a study of cytomegalovirus exposure and HLA in healthy donors. The PCR made use of 60 Vbeta and 13 Jbeta primers. Profiling relied on immunoSEQ multiplex PCR, and the TCRdb table lists in-frame clones only, not all of them. The top ten clones hold roughly 2% of a sample with 120,000 or so clones, roughly 83% of them seen once. The CDR3 is made up of 18 amino acids. V was cut by 5 bases and J by 7 bases, with 29 bases left in between. Per the germline V gene, CDR1 is MNHEY and CDR2 is SMNVEV (reference sequence). Points from the study as a whole: In a later analysis, HLA-C alleles had the fewest associated TCRs, DRB1 alleles the most. Later analysis demonstrated an association between a missense DCLRE1C variant and TCR beta V- and J-gene trimming.

The sample consisted of PBMCs. The chain employs TRBV27 and TRBJ2-5, with TRBD1 as a possible D gene (8 bases). This receptor was obtained from a young man in good health and CMV-seronegative. The CDR3 sequence: CASSMWPADRGLRGTQYF. In DNA, the CDR3 is TGTGCCAGCAGTATGTGGCCTGCCGACAGGGGACTAAGGGGGACCCAGTACTTC.